This is a list of T cell receptor beta chains from one sample in a study of T cell repertoires in cytomegalovirus infection. No cognate antigen is known for these TCRs. TCRdb re-called the reads through MiXCR, storing one row per CDR3 protein. The sample consists of around 900,000 distinct CDR3 sequences, roughly 31% of them appearing once. The material sequenced was cultured CD8+ T cells from PBMCs, taken from culture after CMV antigen stimulation. The source is a human donor in good health (CMV status not recorded). Some clones in this sample may be carry-over from other donors' samples. The CDR3 runs from the conserved cysteine through the conserved F or W. For some rows the clone size is stated as once, few or many, or as a class when expanded; others skip it.

>TRBV12-3/TRBV12-4|NA|TRBJ2-7
CASSAQGVAYEQYF
>TRBV28|NA|TRBJ1-3
CASTLDRGNTIYF
>TRBV12-3/TRBV12-4|few|TRBJ2-2
CASSPGSRELFF
>TRBV28|NA|TRBJ1-1
CASTYRMMYTEAFF
>TRBV5-8|NA|TRBJ1-1
CASSQVVATGRMNTEAFF
>TRBV14|NA|TRBJ1-4
CASSEGVSVPEKLFF
>TRBV7-8|many|TRBJ1-4
CASSFNRGQANEKLFF
>TRBV7-6|many|TRBJ2-7
CASSLGGTAAYEQYF
>TRBV14|NA|TRBJ2-1
CVSSSLVGVSTYNEQFF
>TRBV6-1|NA|TRBJ1-1
CASSEYPANTEAFF
>TRBV11-2|NA|TRBJ1-1
CASSLITGTVNTEAFF
>TRBV7-8|many|TRBJ1-5
CASSSHTQQRVVGNQPQHF
>TRBV6-1|NA|TRBJ2-7
CASSHGTGDEQYF
>TRBV2|NA|TRBJ1-6
CASSEGQVLQNSPLHF
>TRBV28|few|TRBJ2-7
CASSSPLSGGTNEQYF
>TRBV7-2|many|TRBJ1-1
CASSTTGTANTEAFF
>TRBV6-2/TRBV6-3|NA|TRBJ1-2
CASSLAAGQLSYTF
>TRBV5-5|many|TRBJ1-5
CASRDGLSNQPQHF
>TRBV10-3|NA|TRBJ1-4
CAIRGYPNEKLFF
>TRBV6-2/TRBV6-3|many|TRBJ2-2
CASTRGRNGLLSGELFF
>TRBV6-2/TRBV6-3|few|TRBJ1-2
CASSEDMNYGYTF
>TRBV11-2|NA|TRBJ1-1
CASSFWTGQRGTEAFF
>TRBV6-1|NA|TRBJ1-4
CASSERGPRISSTNEKLFF
>TRBV7-3|few|TRBJ2-3
CASSLRGGLSPDTQYF
>TRBV27|few|TRBJ2-5
CASSLSRWGQETQYF